This T cell receptor (beta chain) is drawn from a study of T cell changes during pregnancy in multiple sclerosis. This clone has just one count. Clones were read by immunoSEQ multiplex PCR, and TCRdb kept only the in-frame ones, dropping some. The sample shows some 49,000 clones, around 94% of them seen only once. Here the sequenced sample was CD4+ T cells from peripheral blood mononuclear cells, taken in the second trimester of pregnancy. This TCR was recovered from a female donor in good health, enrolled as a control in a pregnancy study.

The CDR3 DNA follows: TGCACCAGCAGCCTAGGTCGCGGCGGGGGTACTGGCGAGCAGTACTTC. This encodes CTSSLGRGGGTGEQYF. This chain connects TRBV1 to TRBJ2-7; the D call in the table, TRBD2, was not verified against the DNA. TRBV1 is reported as a pseudogene. The CDR3 extends over 16 amino acids.